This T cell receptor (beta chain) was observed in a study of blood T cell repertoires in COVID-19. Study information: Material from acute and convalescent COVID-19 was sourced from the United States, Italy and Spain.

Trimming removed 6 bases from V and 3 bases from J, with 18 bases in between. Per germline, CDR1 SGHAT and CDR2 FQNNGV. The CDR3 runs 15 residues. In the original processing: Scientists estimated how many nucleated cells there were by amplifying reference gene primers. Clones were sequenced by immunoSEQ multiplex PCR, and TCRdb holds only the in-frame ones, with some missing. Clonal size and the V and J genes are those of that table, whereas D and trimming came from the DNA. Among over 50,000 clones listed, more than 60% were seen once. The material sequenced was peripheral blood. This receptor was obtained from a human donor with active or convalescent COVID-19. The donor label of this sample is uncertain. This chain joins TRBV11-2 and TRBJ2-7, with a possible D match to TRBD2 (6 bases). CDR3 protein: CASSLTGGFFYEQYF. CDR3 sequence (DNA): TGTGCCAGCAGTCTGACCGGGGGATTTTTCTACGAGCAGTACTTC.